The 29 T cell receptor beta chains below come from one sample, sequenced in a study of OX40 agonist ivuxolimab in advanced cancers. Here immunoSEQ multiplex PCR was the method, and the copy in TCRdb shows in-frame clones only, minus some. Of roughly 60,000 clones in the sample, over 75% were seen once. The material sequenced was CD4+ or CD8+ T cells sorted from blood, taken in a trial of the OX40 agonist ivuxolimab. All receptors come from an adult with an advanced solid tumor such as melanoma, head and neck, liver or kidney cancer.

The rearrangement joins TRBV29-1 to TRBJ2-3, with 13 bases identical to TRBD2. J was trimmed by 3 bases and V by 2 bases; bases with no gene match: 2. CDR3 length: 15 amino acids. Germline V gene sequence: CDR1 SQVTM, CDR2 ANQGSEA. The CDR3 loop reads CSVEPGLAGTDTQYF. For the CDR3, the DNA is TGCAGCGTTGAACCGGGACTAGCGGGGACAGATACGCAGTATTTT.

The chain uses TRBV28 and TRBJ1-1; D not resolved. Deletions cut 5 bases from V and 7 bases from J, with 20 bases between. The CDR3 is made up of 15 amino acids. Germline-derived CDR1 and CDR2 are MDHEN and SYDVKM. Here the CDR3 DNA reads TGTGCCAGCAGTATCATAGAACTGGGGTTAGTTGAAGCTTTCTTT. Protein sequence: CASSIIELGLVEAFF.

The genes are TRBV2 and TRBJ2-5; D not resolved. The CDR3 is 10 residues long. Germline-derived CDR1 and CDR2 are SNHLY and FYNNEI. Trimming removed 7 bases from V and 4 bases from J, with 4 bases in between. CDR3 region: CASNIETQYF. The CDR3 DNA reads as TGTGCCAGCAATATAGAGACCCAGTACTTC.

CDR3 coding DNA: TGCGCCAGCAGCTTGGGGACAGGGGAAGAGACCCAGTACTTC. It encodes CASSLGTGEETQYF. V is TRBV5-1 and J is TRBJ2-5; TRBD1 matches 9 bases. The trim removed 0 bases at V and 3 bases at J, leaving 0 bases unmatched. From germline, CDR1 is SGHRS and CDR2 YFSETQ. The CDR3 runs 14 residues. Variable domain in full (rest from reference TRBV5-1 and TRBJ2-5): KAGVTQTPRYLIKTRGQQVTLSCSPISGHRSVSWYQQTPGQGLQFLFEYFSETQRNKGNFPGRFSGRQFSNSRSEMNVSTLELGDSALYLCASSLGTGEETQYFGPGTRLLVL.

The CDR3 loop is CASSSRGGRTLDAYEQYF. The CDR3 DNA is TGTGCCAGCAGCTCGAGGGGGGGCAGGACTCTTGATGCCTACGAGCAGTACTTC. The chain links TRBV5-6 to TRBJ2-7; maybe TRBD2 (7 bases). Germline values: CDR1 SGHDT, CDR2 YYEEEE. V gave up 3 bases and J gave up 2 bases, with 24 bases separating them. The CDR3 extends over 18 amino acids.

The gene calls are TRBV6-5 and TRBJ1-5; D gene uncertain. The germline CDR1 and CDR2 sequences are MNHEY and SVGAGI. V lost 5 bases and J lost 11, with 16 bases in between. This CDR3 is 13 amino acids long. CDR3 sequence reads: CASSTGPRYAQHF. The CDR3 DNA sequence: TGTGCCAGCAGTACGGGCCCGCGGTACGCCCAGCATTTT.

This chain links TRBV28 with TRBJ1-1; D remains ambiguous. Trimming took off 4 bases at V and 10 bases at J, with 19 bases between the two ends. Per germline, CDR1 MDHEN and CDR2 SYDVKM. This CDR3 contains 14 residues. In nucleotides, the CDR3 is TGTGCCAGCAGTTCGTGGACGGGGATAGTGGTAGCTTTCTTT. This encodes CASSSWTGIVVAFF.

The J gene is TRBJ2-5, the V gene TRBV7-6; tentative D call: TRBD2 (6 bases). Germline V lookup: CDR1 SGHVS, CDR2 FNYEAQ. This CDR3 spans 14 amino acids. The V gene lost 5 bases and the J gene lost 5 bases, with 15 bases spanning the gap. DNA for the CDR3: TGTGCCAGCAGCCCCGGGCTCCGGGGGGAGACCCAGTACTTC. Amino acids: CASSPGLRGETQYF.

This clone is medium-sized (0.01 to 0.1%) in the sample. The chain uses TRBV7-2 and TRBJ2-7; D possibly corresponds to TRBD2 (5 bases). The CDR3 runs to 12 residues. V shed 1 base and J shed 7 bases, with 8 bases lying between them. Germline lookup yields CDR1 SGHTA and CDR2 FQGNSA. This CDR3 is CASSLVTGEQYF. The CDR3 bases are TGTGCCAGCAGCTTAGTTACGGGGGAGCAGTACTTC.

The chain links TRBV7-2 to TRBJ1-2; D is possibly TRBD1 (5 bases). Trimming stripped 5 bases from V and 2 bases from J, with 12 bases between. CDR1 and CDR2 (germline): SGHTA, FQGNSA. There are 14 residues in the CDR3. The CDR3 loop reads CASSPVRGNYGYTF. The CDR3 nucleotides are TGTGCCAGCAGCCCCGTTAGGGGCAACTATGGCTACACCTTC.

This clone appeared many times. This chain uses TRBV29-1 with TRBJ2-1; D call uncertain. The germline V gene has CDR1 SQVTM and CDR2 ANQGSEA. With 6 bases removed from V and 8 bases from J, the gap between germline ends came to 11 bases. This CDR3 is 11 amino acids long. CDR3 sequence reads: CSVVKTYEQFF. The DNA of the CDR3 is TGCAGCGTCGTAAAAACCTATGAGCAGTTCTTC.

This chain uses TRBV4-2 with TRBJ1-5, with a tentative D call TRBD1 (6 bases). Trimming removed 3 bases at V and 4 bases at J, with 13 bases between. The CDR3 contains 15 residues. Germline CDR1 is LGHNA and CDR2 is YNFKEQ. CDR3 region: CASSQRTVGNQPQHF. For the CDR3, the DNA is TGTGCCAGCAGCCAGAGGACAGTGGGAAATCAGCCCCAGCATTTT.

DNA for the CDR3: TGTGCCAGCACCCTGGACAGCCGCAATCAGCCCCAGCATTTT. Protein: CASTLDSRNQPQHF. The rearrangement joins TRBV2 to TRBJ1-5, with a possible D match to TRBD1 (6 bases). The CDR3 is 14 residues long. Trimming took off 7 bases at V and 2 bases at J, with 12 bases between the two ends. The V gene's germline CDR1 is SNHLY and CDR2 FYNNEI.

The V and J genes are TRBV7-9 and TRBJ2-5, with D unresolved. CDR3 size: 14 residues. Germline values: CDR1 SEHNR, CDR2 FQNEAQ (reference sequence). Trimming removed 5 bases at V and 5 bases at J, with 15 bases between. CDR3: CASSRDSRGETQYF. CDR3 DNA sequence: TGTGCCAGCAGCCGCGACTCACGTGGGGAGACCCAGTACTTC.

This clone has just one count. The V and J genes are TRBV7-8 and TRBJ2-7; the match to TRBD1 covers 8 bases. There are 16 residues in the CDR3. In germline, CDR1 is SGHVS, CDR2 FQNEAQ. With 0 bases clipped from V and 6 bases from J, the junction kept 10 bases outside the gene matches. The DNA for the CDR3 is TGTGCCAGCAGCTTAGCGCAGGGGGCTCAGGGTGGCGAGCAGTACTTC. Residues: CASSLAQGAQGGEQYF.

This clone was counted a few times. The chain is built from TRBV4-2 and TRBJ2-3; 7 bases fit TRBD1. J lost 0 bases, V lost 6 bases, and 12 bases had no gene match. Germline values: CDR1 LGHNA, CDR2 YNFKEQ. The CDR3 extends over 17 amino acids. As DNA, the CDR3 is TGTGCCAGCAGACTTACAGGGGCTACCTATAGCACAGATACGCAGTATTTT. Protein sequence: CASRLTGATYSTDTQYF.

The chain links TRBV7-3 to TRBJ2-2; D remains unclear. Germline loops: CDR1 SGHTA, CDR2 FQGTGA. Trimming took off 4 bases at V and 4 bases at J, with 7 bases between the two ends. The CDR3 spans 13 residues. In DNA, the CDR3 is TGTGCCAGCAGCTCTTCTGCCACCGGGGAGCTGTTTTTT. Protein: CASSSSATGELFF.

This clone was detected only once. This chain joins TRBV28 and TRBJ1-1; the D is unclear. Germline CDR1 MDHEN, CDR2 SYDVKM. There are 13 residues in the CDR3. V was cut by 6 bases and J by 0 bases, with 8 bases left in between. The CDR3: CASRNSMNTEAFF. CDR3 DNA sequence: TGTGCCAGCAGGAACTCAATGAACACTGAAGCTTTCTTT.

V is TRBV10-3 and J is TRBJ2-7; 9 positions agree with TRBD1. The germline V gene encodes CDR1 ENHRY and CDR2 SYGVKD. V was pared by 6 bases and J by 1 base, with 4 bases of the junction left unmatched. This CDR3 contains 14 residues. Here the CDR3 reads CAISAGTGSYEQYF. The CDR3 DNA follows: TGTGCCATCAGCGCCGGGACAGGGTCCTACGAGCAGTACTTC.

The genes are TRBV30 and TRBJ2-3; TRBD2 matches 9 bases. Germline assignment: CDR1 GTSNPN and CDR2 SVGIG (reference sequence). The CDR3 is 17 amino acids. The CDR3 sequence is CARARGGSGSKTDTQYF. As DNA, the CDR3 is TGTGCTCGGGCTCGAGGTGGTAGCGGGAGTAAGACAGATACGCAGTATTTT.

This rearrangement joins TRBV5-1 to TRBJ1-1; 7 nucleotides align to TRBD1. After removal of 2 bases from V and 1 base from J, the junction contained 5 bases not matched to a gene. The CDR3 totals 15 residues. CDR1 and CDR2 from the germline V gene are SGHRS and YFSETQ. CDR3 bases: TGCGCCAGCAGCTTTCTAACAGGGGCGAACACTGAAGCTTTCTTT. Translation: CASSFLTGANTEAFF. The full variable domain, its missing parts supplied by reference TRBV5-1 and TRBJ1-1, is KAGVTQTPRYLIKTRGQQVTLSCSPISGHRSVSWYQQTPGQGLQFLFEYFSETQRNKGNFPGRFSGRQFSNSRSEMNVSTLELGDSALYLCASSFLTGANTEAFFGQGTRLTVV.

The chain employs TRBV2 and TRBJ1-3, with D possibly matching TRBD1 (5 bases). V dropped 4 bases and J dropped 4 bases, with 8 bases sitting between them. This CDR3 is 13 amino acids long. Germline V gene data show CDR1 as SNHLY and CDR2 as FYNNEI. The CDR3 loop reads CASSAQGGNTIYF. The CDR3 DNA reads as TGTGCCAGCAGTGCCCAGGGCGGAAACACCATATATTTT.

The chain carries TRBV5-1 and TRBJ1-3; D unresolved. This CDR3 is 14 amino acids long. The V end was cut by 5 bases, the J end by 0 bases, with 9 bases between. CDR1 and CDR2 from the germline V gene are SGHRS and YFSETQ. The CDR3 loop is CASSFGSSGNTIYF. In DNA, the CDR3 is TGCGCCAGCAGTTTCGGTAGCTCTGGAAACACCATATATTTT.

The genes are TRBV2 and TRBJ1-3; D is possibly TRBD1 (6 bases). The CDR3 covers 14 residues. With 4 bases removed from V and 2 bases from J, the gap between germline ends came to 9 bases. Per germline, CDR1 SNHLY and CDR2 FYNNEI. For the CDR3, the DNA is TGTGCCAGCAGTGGGACAGTCGCTGGAAACACCATATATTTT. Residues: CASSGTVAGNTIYF. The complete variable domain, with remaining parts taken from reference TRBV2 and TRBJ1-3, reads EPEVTQTPSHQVTQMGQEVILRCVPISNHLYFYWYRQILGQKVEFLVSFYNNEISEKSEIFDDQFSVERPDGSNFTLKIRSTKLEDSAMYFCASSGTVAGNTIYFGEGSWLTVV.

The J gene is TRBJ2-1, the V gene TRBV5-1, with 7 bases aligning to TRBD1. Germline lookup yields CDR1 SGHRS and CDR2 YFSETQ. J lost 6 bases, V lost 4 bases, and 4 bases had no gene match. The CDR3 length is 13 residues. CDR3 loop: CASSPPGGNEQFF. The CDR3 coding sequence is TGCGCCAGCAGCCCTCCAGGGGGCAATGAGCAGTTCTTC.

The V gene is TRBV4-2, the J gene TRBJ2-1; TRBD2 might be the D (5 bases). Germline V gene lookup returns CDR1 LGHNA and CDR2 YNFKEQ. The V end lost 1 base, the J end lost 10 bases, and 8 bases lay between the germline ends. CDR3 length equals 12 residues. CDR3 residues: CASSQGRGEQFF. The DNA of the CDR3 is TGTGCCAGCAGCCAAGGTCGAGGGGAGCAGTTCTTC.

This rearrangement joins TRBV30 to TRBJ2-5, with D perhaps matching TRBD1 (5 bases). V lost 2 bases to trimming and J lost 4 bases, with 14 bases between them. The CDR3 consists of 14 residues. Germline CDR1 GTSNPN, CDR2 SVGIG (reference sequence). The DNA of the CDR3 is TGTGCCTGGAGTAGCAGCAGGGTTACAGAGACCCAGTACTTC. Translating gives CAWSSSRVTETQYF.

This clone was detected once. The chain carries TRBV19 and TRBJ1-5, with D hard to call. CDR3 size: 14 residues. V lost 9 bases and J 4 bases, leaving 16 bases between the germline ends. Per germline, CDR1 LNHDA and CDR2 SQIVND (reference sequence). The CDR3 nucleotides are TGTGCCAGCCAACTTGGGTATATTAATCAGCCCCAGCATTTT. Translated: CASQLGYINQPQHF.

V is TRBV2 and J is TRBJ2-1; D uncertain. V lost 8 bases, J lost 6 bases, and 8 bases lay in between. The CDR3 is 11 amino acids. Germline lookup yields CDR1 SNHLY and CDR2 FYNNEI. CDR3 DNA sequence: TGTGCCAGCGCTGGTAGCAATGAGCAGTTCTTC. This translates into CASAGSNEQFF.